A selection of T cell receptor beta chains follows, all from one sample in a study of cytomegalovirus exposure and HLA in healthy donors. Method: immunoSEQ multiplex PCR; TCRdb's copy keeps in-frame clones and lacks some. The sample records 100,000 to 150,000 clones, approximately 75% being singletons. The sequenced sample consisted of PBMCs. These receptors came from a man aged 30-40 years in good health and CMV-seronegative. Both conserved end residues are part of each CDR3. A D gene is named only where the DNA matches it firmly. Rows give clone size only sometimes, using once, few, many, or a class for an expanded clone.

V: TRBV4-3; size: .; J: TRBJ2-4; D: TRBD1; DNA: TGCGCCAGCAGCCAACAGGACAGGGACATTCAGTACTTC; CDR3: CASSQQDRDIQYF
V: TRBV7-9; size: .; J: TRBJ1-1; D: TRBD1; DNA: TGTGCCAGCAGCTTGACAGGGGGGGCCCTATACACTGAAGCTTTCTTT; CDR3: CASSLTGGALYTEAFF
V: TRBV30; size: .; J: TRBJ1-4; D: .; DNA: TGTGCCTGGACCGACCTCGGGTCTAAACTGTTTTTT; CDR3: CAWTDLGSKLFF
V: TRBV6-1; size: .; J: TRBJ2-1; D: TRBD1; DNA: TGTGCCAGCAGTCTACAGGGGGCGGGATACAATGAGCAGTTCTTC; CDR3: CASSLQGAGYNEQFF
V: TRBV19; size: .; J: TRBJ1-2; D: .; DNA: TGTGCCAGTAGTATACCCACAGCCTTCTATGGCTACACCTTC; CDR3: CASSIPTAFYGYTF
V: TRBV19; size: once; J: TRBJ2-5; D: .; DNA: TGTGCCAGTACTCCACGGGGGGCCCAAGAGACCCAGTACTTC; CDR3: CASTPRGAQETQYF
V: TRBV9; size: .; J: TRBJ2-1; D: .; DNA: TGTGCCAGCAGCCCCTCTTATTTAGCCTACAATGAGCAGTTCTTC; CDR3: CASSPSYLAYNEQFF
V: TRBV6-5; size: .; J: TRBJ1-3; D: .; DNA: TGTGCCAGCAGTTACTCGGCTTGGGGACTAGAAAACACCATATATTTT; CDR3: CASSYSAWGLENTIYF
V: TRBV28; size: .; J: TRBJ2-7; D: TRBD1; DNA: TGTGCCAGCAGCGCAGGGGGCTACGAGCAGTACTTC; CDR3: CASSAGGYEQYF
V: TRBV7-8; size: .; J: TRBJ1-3; D: .; DNA: TGTGCCAGCAGCTACACCGGCTCCAGAGGTTTT; CDR3: CASSYTGSRGF
V: TRBV4-1; size: .; J: TRBJ2-1; D: .; DNA: TGCGCCAGCAGCCAATATTCGGCCAGGGGGGTTTACAATGAGCAGTTCTTC; CDR3: CASSQYSARGVYNEQFF
V: TRBV7-9; size: .; J: TRBJ1-2; D: .; DNA: TGTTCCAGCAGCGGATTTTCCGGGACATTTCCCTATGGCTACACCTTC; CDR3: CSSSGFSGTFPYGYTF
V: TRBV11-1; size: .; J: TRBJ2-3; D: .; DNA: TGTGCCAGCAGCTTACTATTCCCAGATACGCAGTATTTT; CDR3: CASSLLFPDTQYF
V: TRBV6-6; size: .; J: TRBJ2-7; D: .; DNA: TGTGCCAGCAGTTACTCGGAGTATAACGAGCAGTACTTC; CDR3: CASSYSEYNEQYF
V: TRBV7-8; size: .; J: TRBJ2-7; D: TRBD2; DNA: TGTGCCAGCAGCGGGGAGGGGAAAGGCTACGAGCAGTACTTC; CDR3: CASSGEGKGYEQYF
V: TRBV6-1; size: .; J: TRBJ2-7; D: .; DNA: TGTGCCAGCAGTTTCCTTGACAGGCCGAGGGAGCAGTACTTC; CDR3: CASSFLDRPREQYF
V: TRBV29-1; size: .; J: TRBJ2-2; D: .; DNA: TGCAGCGCTGGCGGGACAGCGAACACCGGGGAGCTGTTTTTT; CDR3: CSAGGTANTGELFF
V: TRBV7-3; size: .; J: TRBJ2-3; D: .; DNA: TGTGCCAGCAGCTTCGACGGACAGAGCACAGATACGCAGTATTTT; CDR3: CASSFDGQSTDTQYF
V: TRBV10-1; size: once; J: TRBJ2-2; D: .; DNA: TGCGCCAGCAGTGGGACCTCTGGCGGGCTAAACACCGGGGAGCTGTTTTTT; CDR3: CASSGTSGGLNTGELFF
V: TRBV5-1; size: .; J: TRBJ2-7; D: TRBD2; DNA: TGCGCCAGCAGCCCGAGGACTAGCGGGGTTAGAAAGGGGGAGCAGTACTTC; CDR3: CASSPRTSGVRKGEQYF
V: TRBV7-2; size: .; J: TRBJ1-2; D: .; DNA: TGTGCCAGCAGCCCCAGGGAGGACTATGGCTACACCTTC; CDR3: CASSPREDYGYTF
V: TRBV28; size: .; J: TRBJ1-1; D: .; DNA: TGTGCCAGCAGTGGACAGATTCTTGAATCTTTCTTT; CDR3: CASSGQILESFF
V: TRBV11-2; size: .; J: TRBJ1-3; D: TRBD1; DNA: TGTGCCAGCAGCTTAGTCGGGACAGGGTTTGGAAACACCATATATTTT; CDR3: CASSLVGTGFGNTIYF
V: TRBV5-1; size: .; J: TRBJ1-2; D: TRBD1; DNA: TGCGCCAGCACGGCACAGGGGTGGAACTATGGCTACACCTTC; CDR3: CASTAQGWNYGYTF
V: TRBV4-2; size: .; J: TRBJ2-3; D: TRBD1; DNA: TGTGCCAGCAGCCAAGATATAGGGGGCGGCACAGATACGCAGTATTTT; CDR3: CASSQDIGGGTDTQYF
V: TRBV7-2; size: .; J: TRBJ2-5; D: .; DNA: TGTGCCAGCAGCCAAGGGCAGCGGGAGACCCAGTACTTC; CDR3: CASSQGQRETQYF
V: TRBV30; size: few; J: TRBJ1-1; D: .; DNA: TGTGCCTGCTTAAATGGAGGTAACACTGAAGCTTTCTTT; CDR3: CACLNGGNTEAFF
V: TRBV28; size: .; J: TRBJ1-2; D: .; DNA: TGTGCCAGCAGCCCCGGGACTCGGACATATGGCTACACCTTC; CDR3: CASSPGTRTYGYTF
V: TRBV2; size: .; J: TRBJ2-3; D: TRBD1; DNA: TGTGCCAGCCTGCCCGAAAAGTTGCAGGGGGCTAATACGCAGTATTTT; CDR3: CASLPEKLQGANTQYF
V: TRBV2; size: .; J: TRBJ1-2; D: TRBD1; DNA: TGTGCCAGCAGCCAGGGACAGGATAACTATGGCTACACCTTC; CDR3: CASSQGQDNYGYTF
V: TRBV27; size: .; J: TRBJ2-7; D: TRBD1; DNA: TGTGCCAGCAGTTTATCCCCCGGGACAGGGGTTTCCTACGAGCAGTACTTC; CDR3: CASSLSPGTGVSYEQYF
V: TRBV19; size: once; J: TRBJ2-7; D: TRBD2; DNA: TGTGCCAGTAGACGGGGGGGCTCGAAATCCTACGAGCAGTACTTC; CDR3: CASRRGGSKSYEQYF
V: TRBV28; size: .; J: TRBJ2-3; D: TRBD2; DNA: TGTGCCAGCAGTTGGAGCGGGGGGGCCGCCGCCACAGATACGCAGTATTTT; CDR3: CASSWSGGAAATDTQYF
V: TRBV28; size: once; J: TRBJ1-2; D: .; DNA: TGTGCCAGCAGCCTGGACAGCTATGGCTACACCTTC; CDR3: CASSLDSYGYTF
V: TRBV5-1; size: few; J: TRBJ1-2; D: TRBD1; DNA: TGCGCCAGCAGCCCTCGACAGGGAAATAACTATGGCTACACCTTC; CDR3: CASSPRQGNNYGYTF
V: TRBV10-1; size: .; J: TRBJ1-1; D: .; DNA: TGCGCCAGCAGGCGGGACCCCGAGAACACTGAAGCTTTCTTT; CDR3: CASRRDPENTEAFF
V: TRBV27; size: .; J: TRBJ2-1; D: TRBD1; DNA: TGTGCCAGCAGTTTCGGGCCGGGGACAGGCTCTGGCAATGAGCAGTTCTTC; CDR3: CASSFGPGTGSGNEQFF
V: TRBV27; size: .; J: TRBJ1-4; D: TRBD1; DNA: TGTGCCAGCAGGCCACTTTTGGGACAGTATAATGAAAAACTGTTTTTT; CDR3: CASRPLLGQYNEKLFF
V: TRBV5-1; size: few; J: TRBJ2-7; D: .; DNA: TGCGCCAGCAGCTTGAACAGGGTCACCTACGAGCAGTACTTC; CDR3: CASSLNRVTYEQYF